These 8 T cell receptor beta chains originate from one sample sequenced in a study of CD8 T cells in ankylosing spondylitis. General study results and limits: One TCR beta motif, made up of about 8 highly homologous variants, appeared characteristic of ankylosing spondylitis blood.

Antigen specificity for these receptors is unknown. Each CDR3 protein is one row after TCRdb ran MiXCR on the 5' RACE reads. The sample carries 200,000 to 250,000 distinct CDR3 sequences, 15% to 20% recorded once. The specimen sequenced was blood, either unsorted or a sorted T cell fraction (not recorded which). Receptors originate from a male donor with ankylosing spondylitis.

Note on this clonotype: One end of the junction does not line up with germline, which may come from a read error. The chain joins TRBV7-7 to TRBJ1-1; the D is unclear. This CDR3 has 13 residues. Germline CDR1 reads SSHAT; CDR2 reads FNYEAQ (reference sequence). CDR3 sequence: CASSLEDGTEAFF. DNA for the CDR3: TGTGCTAGCAGCTTAGAGGACGGCACTGAAGCTTTCTTT.

This clonotype has only a few counts. The chain is built from TRBV6-4 and TRBJ2-2, with 9 bases aligning to TRBD1. Germline CDR1 MRHNA, CDR2 SNTAGT. The CDR3 sequence is 16 residues long. V gave up 2 bases and J gave up 1 base; unmatched junction bases: 2. This CDR3 is CASSDPGQGNTGELFF. The CDR3 coding sequence is TGTGCCAGCAGTGACCCGGGACAGGGGAACACCGGGGAGCTGTTTTTT.

The V and J genes are TRBV14 and TRBJ2-7, with 8 bases identical to TRBD1. J lost 2 bases, V lost 4 bases, and 10 bases had no gene match. The CDR3 runs 16 residues. From germline, CDR1 is SGHDN and CDR2 FVKESK. The CDR3 protein is CASSLAGGDWAYEQYF. Here the CDR3 DNA reads TGTGCCAGCAGCCTAGCAGGGGGCGACTGGGCCTACGAGCAGTACTTC.

This chain joins TRBV30 and TRBJ2-2; possibly TRBD2 for D (6 bases). The CDR3 sequence is 15 residues long. Germline V lookup: CDR1 GTSNPN, CDR2 SVGIG (reference sequence). V lost 7 bases and J 4 bases, leaving 19 bases between the germline ends. The CDR3 loop is CASPGALAITGELFF. In nucleotides, the CDR3 is TGTGCCTCCCCCGGGGCCCTAGCGATCACCGGGGAGCTGTTTTTT.

This clonotype appeared many times. The chain uses TRBV4-2 and TRBJ1-1; the D gene is possibly TRBD1 (5 bases). V dropped 4 bases and J dropped 5 bases, with 17 bases sitting between them. The CDR3 has 15 residues. Germline V lookup: CDR1 LGHNA, CDR2 YNFKEQ. The CDR3, as DNA: TGTGCCAGCAGCCCTATAGGGACGGCCAGGACTGAAGCTTTCTTT. Translation gives CASSPIGTARTEAFF.

This clonotype came up a few times. The CDR3 region is CASSFASGVYEQYF. The CDR3 nucleotides are TGTGCCAGCAGTTTTGCTAGTGGCGTATACGAGCAGTACTTC. The chain recombines TRBV12-3 or TRBV12-4 with TRBJ2-7; unclear D gene. The CDR3 covers 14 residues. The ends were cut back, 3 bases at V and 4 bases at J, with 13 bases in the middle.

This clonotype was seen only a few times. CDR3 region: CASIEGRLSYEQYF. As DNA, the CDR3 is TGTGCCAGCATCGAGGGACGCCTCTCCTACGAGCAGTACTTC. V gene TRBV7-6 combines with J gene TRBJ2-7, with D perhaps TRBD1 or TRBD2 (5 bases each). Trimming pared 7 bases from V and 0 bases from J, leaving 13 bases between. The CDR3 consists of 14 residues. Germline V gene data show CDR1 as SGHVS and CDR2 as FNYEAQ.

The CDR3: CASSLTGDPYNEQFF. The CDR3 DNA follows: TGTGCCAGCAGCCTTACAGGGGACCCCTACAATGAGCAGTTCTTC. The chain is built from TRBV12-3 or TRBV12-4 and TRBJ2-1, with 7 bases that match TRBD1. V lost 6 bases to trimming and J lost 2 bases; unmatched junction nucleotides: 7. This CDR3 is built from 15 residues.